These 9 T cell receptor beta chains originate from one sample sequenced in a study of control samples from healthy donors and cancer patients. Sequencing used immunoSEQ multiplex PCR; TCRdb keeps in-frame clones, though not all of them. The sample has 120,000 or so clones, about nine tenths seen once. The specimen was blood. The source of these receptors is a man aged 35 to 55 in good health.

This chain connects TRBV10-2 to TRBJ1-5, with 7 positions matching TRBD1. Germline trimming cut 3 bases from V and 4 bases from J; bases unmatched to any gene: 9. This CDR3 is built from 16 residues. Germline CDR1 WSHSY, CDR2 SAAADI. CDR3 sequence: CASSDQGGLINQPQHF. CDR3 DNA sequence: TGCGCCAGCAGTGATCAGGGGGGGTTGATTAATCAGCCCCAGCATTTT.

V usage is TRBV3-1 (or the pseudogene TRBV3-2) and J usage is TRBJ2-7; the D is unclear. CDR1 is LGHDT, CDR2 YNNKEL, per germline (reference sequence). V was pared by 3 bases and J by 7 bases, with 7 bases between. The CDR3 consists of 11 residues. CDR3: CASSQVGEQYF. The CDR3 DNA reads as TGTGCCAGCAGCCAGGTTGGGGAGCAGTACTTC.

The V call is TRBV7-9, the J call TRBJ2-5; 7 nucleotides agree with TRBD2. This CDR3 comprises 15 residues. V gave up 6 bases and J gave up 3 bases; unmatched junction bases: 10. Germline CDR1 SEHNR, CDR2 FQNEAQ (reference sequence). CDR3 amino acids: CASSFRAAGEETQYF. The CDR3 region has the DNA TGTGCCAGCAGTTTCAGGGCGGCGGGGGAAGAGACCCAGTACTTC.

The genes are TRBV6-5 and TRBJ1-4, with D possibly matching TRBD1 (6 bases). The germline V and J ends were trimmed by 0 bases and 12 bases, with 14 bases remaining between them. CDR1 and CDR2 (germline): MNHEY, SVGAGI. This CDR3 comprises 14 residues. This CDR3 is CASSYSRQGLELFF. DNA for the CDR3: TGTGCCAGCAGTTACTCCAGGCAGGGGCTGGAACTGTTTTTT.

In its sample, this clone was seen once. J is TRBJ2-1 and V is TRBV11-3; D unresolved. V was clipped by 5 bases and J by 8 bases, with 7 bases between them. From germline, CDR1 is SGHNT and CDR2 YENEEA. The CDR3 runs 11 residues. The CDR3: CASSLTYEQFF. The CDR3 nucleotides read TGTGCCAGCAGCCTTACGTATGAGCAGTTCTTC. The full variable domain, its missing parts supplied by reference TRBV11-3 and TRBJ2-1, is EAGVVQSPRYKIIEKKQPVAFWCNPISGHNTLYWYLQNLGQGPELLIRYENEEAVDDSQLPKDRFSAERLKGVDSTLKIQPAELGDSAVYLCASSLTYEQFFGPGTRLTVL.

V usage is TRBV11-2 and J usage is TRBJ2-7; possible D gene TRBD1, 6 bases. Germline V gene lookup returns CDR1 SGHAT and CDR2 FQNNGV. The CDR3 extends over 13 amino acids. Trimming shortened V by 5 bases and J by 4 bases, and 12 bases separated the two germline ends. The CDR3 nucleotides read TGTGCCAGCAGCAGCAGGGGCGGGTACGAGCAGTACTTC. Translation gives CASSSRGGYEQYF.

This clone was observed a few times. The genes are TRBV6-6 and TRBJ2-7; D perhaps matches TRBD1 (5 bases). The CDR3 is 14 residues long. Looked up from germline, CDR1 is MNHNY and CDR2 is SVGAGI (reference sequence). V shed 2 bases and J shed 2 bases, with 10 bases lying between them. CDR3 bases: TGTGCCAGCAGTTACCGGACACCAACCTACGAGCAGTACTTC. Its protein is CASSYRTPTYEQYF.

This chain connects TRBV29-1 to TRBJ1-6, with D perhaps matching TRBD1 (6 bases). The CDR3 runs 14 residues. CDR1 and CDR2 from the germline V gene are SQVTM and ANQGSEA. The germline V and J ends were trimmed by 4 bases and 7 bases, with 14 bases remaining between them. CDR3 protein: CSVAGASANSPLHF. The CDR3 coding sequence is TGCAGCGTTGCGGGGGCCTCGGCAAATTCACCCCTCCACTTT.

This chain joins TRBV7-2 and TRBJ2-7; D is undetermined. Trimming removed 5 bases from V and 3 bases from J, with 11 bases in between. The CDR3 has 13 residues. From germline, CDR1 is SGHTA and CDR2 FQGNSA. DNA of the CDR3: TGTGCCAGCAGCCCTTCGACTCTCTACGAGCAGTACTTC. This codes for CASSPSTLYEQYF.